This T cell receptor (beta chain) was identified in a study of CD8+CD57+ T cells in acquired aplastic anemia. On the study more broadly: Yields of DNA that came from sorted CD4+ and CD8+ cells averaged about 3 ug. CD4+ cell libraries from healthy donors averaged approximately 9.8 million reads. Regarding the study as a whole: For CD8+ Simpson's diversity, patients and controls showed no significant difference. The study identified almost 30 CD8+ CDR3 sequences shared by patients and controls.

Germline V gene lookup returns CDR1 SGHTA and CDR2 FQGNSA. The V and J ends lost 4 bases and 5 bases respectively, with 15 bases between them. This CDR3 contains 15 residues. According to the study, genomic DNA was the template for TCR beta VDJ and CDR3 profiling. A single record per CDR3 protein comes from TCRdb applying MiXCR to the reads. The top ten hold approximately 3.9% of the sample, which has 400,000 to 450,000 distinct CDR3 sequences, under 80% seen once. With regard to this clonotype: Its matching antigen is unknown.

The chain joins TRBV7-2 to TRBJ1-5; D may be TRBD1 (5 bases). The specimen sequenced was sorted CD4+, CD8+, or CD8+CD57+ T cells (not recorded which) from PBMCs. The TCR was taken from a human donor in good health, serving as a control. CDR3 in amino acids: CASSSIQGGDQPQHF. The CDR3, as DNA: TGTGCCAGCAGCTCAATTCAGGGAGGGGATCAGCCCCAGCATTTT.